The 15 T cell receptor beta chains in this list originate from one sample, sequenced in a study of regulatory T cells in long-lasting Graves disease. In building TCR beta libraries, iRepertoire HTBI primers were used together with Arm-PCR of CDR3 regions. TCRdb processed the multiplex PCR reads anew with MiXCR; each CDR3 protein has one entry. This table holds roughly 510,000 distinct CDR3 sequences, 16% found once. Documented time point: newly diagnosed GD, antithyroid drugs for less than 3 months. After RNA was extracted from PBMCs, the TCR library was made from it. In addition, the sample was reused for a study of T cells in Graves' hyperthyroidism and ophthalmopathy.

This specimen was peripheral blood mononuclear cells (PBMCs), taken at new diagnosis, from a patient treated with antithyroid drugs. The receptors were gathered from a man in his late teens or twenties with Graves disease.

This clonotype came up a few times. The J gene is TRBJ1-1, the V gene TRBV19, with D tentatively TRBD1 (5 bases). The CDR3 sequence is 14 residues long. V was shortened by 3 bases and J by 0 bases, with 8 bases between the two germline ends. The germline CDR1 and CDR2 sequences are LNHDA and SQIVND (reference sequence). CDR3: CASSMRGMNTEAFF. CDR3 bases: TGTGCCAGTAGTATGAGGGGCATGAACACTGAAGCTTTCTTT.

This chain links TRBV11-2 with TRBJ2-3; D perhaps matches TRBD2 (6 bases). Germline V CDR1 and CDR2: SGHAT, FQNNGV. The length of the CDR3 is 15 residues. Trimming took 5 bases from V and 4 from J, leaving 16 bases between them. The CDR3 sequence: CASSQMGGRSDTQYF. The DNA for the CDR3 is TGTGCCAGCAGCCAAATGGGGGGTCGGTCAGATACGCAGTATTTT.

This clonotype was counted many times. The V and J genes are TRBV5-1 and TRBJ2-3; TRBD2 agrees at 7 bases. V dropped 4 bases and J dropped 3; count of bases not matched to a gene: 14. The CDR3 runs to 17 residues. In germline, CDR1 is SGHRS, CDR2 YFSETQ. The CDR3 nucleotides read TGCGCCAGCAGCCGGGGTTTTGAGCGGGAATGGACAGATACGCAGTATTTT. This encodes CASSRGFEREWTDTQYF.

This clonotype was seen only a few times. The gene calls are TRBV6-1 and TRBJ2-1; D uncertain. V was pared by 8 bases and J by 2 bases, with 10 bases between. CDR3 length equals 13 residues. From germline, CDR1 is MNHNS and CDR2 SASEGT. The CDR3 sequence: CASRSDAYNEQFF. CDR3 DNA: TGTGCCAGCCGGAGTGACGCCTACAATGAGCAGTTCTTC.

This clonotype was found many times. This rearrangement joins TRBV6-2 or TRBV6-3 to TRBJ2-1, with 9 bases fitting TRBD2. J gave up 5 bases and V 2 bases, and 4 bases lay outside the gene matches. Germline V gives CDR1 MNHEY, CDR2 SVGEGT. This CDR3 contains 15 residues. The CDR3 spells CASSYLAGNDNEQFF. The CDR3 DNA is TGTGCCAGCAGTTACCTAGCGGGAAACGACAATGAGCAGTTCTTC.

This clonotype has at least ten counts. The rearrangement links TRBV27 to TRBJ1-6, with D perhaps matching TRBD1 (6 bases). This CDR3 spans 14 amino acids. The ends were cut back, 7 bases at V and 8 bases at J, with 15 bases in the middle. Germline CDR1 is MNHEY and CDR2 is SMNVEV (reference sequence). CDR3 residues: CASMIGGRDSPLHF. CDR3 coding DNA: TGTGCCAGCATGATCGGGGGCAGGGATTCACCCCTCCACTTT.

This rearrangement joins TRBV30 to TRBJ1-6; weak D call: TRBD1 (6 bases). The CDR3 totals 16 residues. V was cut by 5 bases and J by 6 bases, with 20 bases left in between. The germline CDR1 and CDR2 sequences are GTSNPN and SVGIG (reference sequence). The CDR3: CAWSIAGASFNSPLHF. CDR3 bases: TGTGCCTGGTCGATCGCAGGGGCCTCTTTTAATTCACCCCTCCACTTT.

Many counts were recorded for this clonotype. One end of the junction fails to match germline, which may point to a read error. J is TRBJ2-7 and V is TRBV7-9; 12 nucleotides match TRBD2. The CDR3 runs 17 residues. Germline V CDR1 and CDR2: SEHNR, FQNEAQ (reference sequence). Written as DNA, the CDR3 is TGCGCCAGCAGCCCCATCGCTAGCGGGGGGGTCCCCTACGAGCAGTACTTC. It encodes CASSPIASGGVPYEQYF.

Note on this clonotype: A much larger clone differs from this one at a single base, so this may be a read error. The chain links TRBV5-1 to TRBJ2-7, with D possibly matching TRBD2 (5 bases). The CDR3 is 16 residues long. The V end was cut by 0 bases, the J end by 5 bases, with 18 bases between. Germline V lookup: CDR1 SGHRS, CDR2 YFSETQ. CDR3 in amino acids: CASSLGPGSSGHEQYF. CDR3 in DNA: TGCGCCAGCAGCTTGGGTCCGGGGAGCTCTGGCCACGAGCAGTACTTC.

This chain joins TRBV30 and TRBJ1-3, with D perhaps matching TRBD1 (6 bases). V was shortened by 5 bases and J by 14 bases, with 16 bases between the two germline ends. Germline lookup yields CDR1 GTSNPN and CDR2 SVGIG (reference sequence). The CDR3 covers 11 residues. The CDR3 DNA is TGTGCCTGGGGACAGACTACGTATGTATATTTT. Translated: CAWGQTTYVYF.

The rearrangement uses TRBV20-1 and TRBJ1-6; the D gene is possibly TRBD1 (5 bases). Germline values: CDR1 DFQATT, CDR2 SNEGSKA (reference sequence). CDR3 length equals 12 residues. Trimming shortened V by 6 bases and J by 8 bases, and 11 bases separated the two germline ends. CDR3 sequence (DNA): TGCAGTGCCCGGCAGGGTGATTCACCCCTCCACTTT. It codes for CSARQGDSPLHF.

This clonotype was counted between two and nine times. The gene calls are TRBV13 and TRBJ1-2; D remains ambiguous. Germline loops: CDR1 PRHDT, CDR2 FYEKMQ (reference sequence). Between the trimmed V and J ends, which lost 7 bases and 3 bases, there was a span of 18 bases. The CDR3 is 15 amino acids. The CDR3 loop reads CASTGSYEYYYGYTF. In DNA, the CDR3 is TGTGCCAGCACCGGTTCCTACGAGTATTACTATGGCTACACCTTC.

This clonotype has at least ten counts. The CDR3 here is CASSPVPDRRRGPLHF. The CDR3 DNA reads as TGTGCCAGCAGCCCTGTTCCGGACAGGCGCCGAGGGCCCCTCCACTTT. The chain recombines TRBV28 with TRBJ1-6, with TRBD1 matching 7 bases. Germline V gene lookup returns CDR1 MDHEN and CDR2 SYDVKM. The CDR3 totals 16 residues. Germline trimming cut 6 bases from V and 13 bases from J; bases unmatched to any gene: 18.

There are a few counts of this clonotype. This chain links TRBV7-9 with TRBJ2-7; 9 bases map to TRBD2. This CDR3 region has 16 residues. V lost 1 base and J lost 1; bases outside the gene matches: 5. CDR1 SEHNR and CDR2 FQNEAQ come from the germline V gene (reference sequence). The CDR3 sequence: CASSLVAGLASYEQYF. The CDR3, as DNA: TGTGCCAGCAGCTTAGTGGCCGGACTAGCGTCCTACGAGCAGTACTTC.

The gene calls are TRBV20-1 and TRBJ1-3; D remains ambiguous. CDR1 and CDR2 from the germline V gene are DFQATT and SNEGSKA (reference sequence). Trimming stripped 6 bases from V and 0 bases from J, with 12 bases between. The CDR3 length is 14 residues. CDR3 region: CSAPSRNSGNTIYF. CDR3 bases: TGCAGTGCCCCCTCGCGGAACTCTGGAAACACCATATATTTT.